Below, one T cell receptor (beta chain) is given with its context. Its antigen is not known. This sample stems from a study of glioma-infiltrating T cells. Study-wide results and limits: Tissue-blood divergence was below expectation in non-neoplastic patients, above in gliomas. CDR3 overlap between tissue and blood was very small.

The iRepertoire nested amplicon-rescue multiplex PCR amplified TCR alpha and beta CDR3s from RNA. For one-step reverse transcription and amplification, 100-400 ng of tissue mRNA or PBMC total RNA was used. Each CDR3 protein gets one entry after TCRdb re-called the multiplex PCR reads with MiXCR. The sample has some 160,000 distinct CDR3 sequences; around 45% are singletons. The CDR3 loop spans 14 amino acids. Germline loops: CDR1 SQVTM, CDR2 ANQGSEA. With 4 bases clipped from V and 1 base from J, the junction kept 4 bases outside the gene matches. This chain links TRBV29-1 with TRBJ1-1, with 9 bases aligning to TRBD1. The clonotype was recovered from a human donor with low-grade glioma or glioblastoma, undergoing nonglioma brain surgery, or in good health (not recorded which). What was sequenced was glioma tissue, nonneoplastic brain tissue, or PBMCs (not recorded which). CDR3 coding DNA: TGCAGCGTTGGGACAGGGGCTCCGAACACTGAAGCTTTCTTT. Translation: CSVGTGAPNTEAFF. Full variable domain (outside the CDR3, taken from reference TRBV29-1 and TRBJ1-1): SAVISQKPSRDICQRGTSLTIQCQVDSQVTMMFWYRQQPGQSLTLIATANQGSEATYESGFVIDKFPISRPNLTFSTLTVSNMSPEDSSIYLCSVGTGAPNTEAFFGQGTRLTVV.